The 25 T cell receptor beta chains given below trace back to one sample, sequenced in a study of T cells in Graves' hyperthyroidism and ophthalmopathy. Amplified TCR beta CDR3 regions derived from RNA transcripts. HTBI primers were used for first-round RT-PCR of the TCR CDR3. TCRdb fed the multiplex PCR reads into MiXCR, producing one record per CDR3 protein. The repertoire holds fewer than 350,000 distinct CDR3 sequences, with approximately 14% as singletons. Sample: blood. The receptors were gathered from a woman between 45 and 65 years old with Graves' hyperthyroidism that later progressed to Graves' ophthalmopathy.

This clonotype was recorded at least ten times. The chain recombines TRBV7-9 with TRBJ2-7, with D maybe TRBD2 (5 bases). The CDR3 contains 18 residues. Trimming stripped 1 base from V and 0 bases from J, with 19 bases between. The germline V gene has CDR1 SEHNR and CDR2 FQNEAQ (reference sequence). The CDR3 DNA sequence: TGTGCCAGCAGCTTAGTGGCTAGCCGAATCAGCAGCTCCTACGAGCAGTACTTC. It yields the protein CASSLVASRISSSYEQYF.

In this sample, this clonotype turned up many times. V usage is TRBV5-1 and J usage is TRBJ2-3, with 7 nucleotides matching TRBD2. The CDR3 runs 15 residues. V lost 2 bases and J lost 2; bases outside the gene matches: 5. CDR1 and CDR2 from the germline V gene are SGHRS and YFSETQ. CDR3 sequence reads: CASSFSGAPTDTQYF. The CDR3 DNA sequence: TGCGCCAGCAGCTTCAGCGGGGCCCCCACAGATACGCAGTATTTT.

This clonotype was counted ten times or more. CDR3 amino acids: CASSLFPTGVTGELFF. In nucleotides, the CDR3 is TGTGCCAGCAGTTTATTCCCGACAGGGGTCACCGGGGAGCTGTTTTTT. The V and J genes are TRBV27 and TRBJ2-2; TRBD1 matches 8 bases. The CDR3 is made up of 16 amino acids. Per germline, CDR1 MNHEY and CDR2 SMNVEV (reference sequence). The V segment lost 1 base and the J segment 4 bases; nucleotides outside the gene matches: 5.

This clonotype was counted many times. The CDR3 loop is CASSYSVKAYEQYF. CDR3 DNA sequence: TGTGCCAGCAGTTACTCCGTGAAAGCCTACGAGCAGTACTTC. The chain is built from TRBV6-5 and TRBJ2-7; unclear D gene. Germline assignment: CDR1 MNHEY and CDR2 SVGAGI. V lost 0 bases, J lost 2 bases, and 8 bases lay in between. This CDR3 spans 14 amino acids.

This clonotype has at least ten counts. V and J are TRBV7-9 and TRBJ1-4, with D hard to call. The germline V gene encodes CDR1 SEHNR and CDR2 FQNEAQ (reference sequence). Deletions cut 1 base from V and 7 bases from J, with 10 bases between. The CDR3 is 14 amino acids. The CDR3 region is CASSLDGPGEKLFF. The CDR3 DNA follows: TGTGCCAGCAGCTTAGATGGCCCGGGTGAAAAACTGTTTTTT.

This clonotype was found many times. The rearrangement joins TRBV20-1 to TRBJ2-1; TRBD1 aligns across 10 bases. Germline lookup yields CDR1 DFQATT and CDR2 SNEGSKA (reference sequence). V shed 1 base and J 6 bases; nucleotides not matched to a gene: 6. This CDR3 is built from 15 residues. The CDR3: CSARGRQGAVNEQFF. CDR3 nucleotide sequence: TGCAGTGCTAGAGGAAGACAGGGGGCGGTCAATGAGCAGTTCTTC.

At least ten counts were recorded for this clonotype. The J gene is TRBJ2-1, the V gene TRBV7-6; 14 bases are shared with TRBD2. The CDR3 is 18 residues long. V lost 1 base and J lost 3; bases outside the gene matches: 5. From germline, CDR1 is SGHVS and CDR2 FNYEAQ. The CDR3 loop is CASSLEGGTSGSYNEQFF. The CDR3 DNA is TGTGCCAGCAGCTTAGAGGGCGGGACTAGCGGGAGCTACAATGAGCAGTTCTTC.

This clonotype was detected a few times. The chain recombines TRBV20-1 with TRBJ1-2; 12 positions match TRBD1. Germline CDR1 reads DFQATT; CDR2 reads SNEGSKA (reference sequence). This CDR3 region has 15 residues. In nucleotides, the CDR3 is TGCAACCCAACCGGGACAGGGGGCGCCGGTGGTGGCTACACCTTC. It yields the protein CNPTGTGGAGGGYTF.

This clonotype was seen ten or more times. The gene calls are TRBV12-3 or TRBV12-4 and TRBJ2-3; 7 nucleotides match TRBD1. The CDR3 is 15 amino acids. After removal of 6 bases from V and 2 bases from J, the junction contained 8 bases not matched to a gene. The DNA of the CDR3 is TGTGCCAGCAGCCCGGGACAGTCTTCCACAGATACGCAGTATTTT. Translating it yields CASSPGQSSTDTQYF.

The chain recombines TRBV30 with TRBJ2-1, with D maybe TRBD1 (6 bases). Germline CDR1 reads GTSNPN; CDR2 reads SVGIG (reference sequence). This CDR3 is 15 amino acids long. The V end lost 4 bases, the J end lost 0 bases, and 13 bases lay between the germline ends. The CDR3 loop reads CAWNQGSSSYNEQFF. As DNA, the CDR3 is TGTGCCTGGAATCAGGGGTCTAGCTCCTACAATGAGCAGTTCTTC.

This clonotype was counted many times. The chain uses TRBV29-1 and TRBJ1-2; maybe TRBD1 (5 bases). Per the germline V gene, CDR1 is SQVTM and CDR2 is ANQGSEA. The CDR3 sequence is 16 residues long. The germline V and J ends were trimmed by 4 bases and 2 bases, with 20 bases remaining between them. The CDR3 sequence is CSVAEDTTRINYGYTF. As DNA, the CDR3 is TGCAGCGTTGCCGAGGACACAACACGAATCAACTATGGCTACACCTTC.

This clonotype was seen many times. The chain links TRBV7-2 to TRBJ2-2; 7 bases map to TRBD1. The CDR3 contains 15 residues. CDR1 is SGHTA, CDR2 FQGNSA, per germline. V was clipped by 3 bases and J by 0 bases; unmatched bases: 1. The CDR3 protein is CASSLTGSNTGELFF. CDR3 bases: TGTGCCAGCAGCTTGACAGGGTCGAACACCGGGGAGCTGTTTTTT.

This clonotype has at least ten counts. The chain uses TRBV24-1 and TRBJ2-3, with 7 bases aligning to TRBD1. This CDR3 has 15 residues. V shed 3 bases, J shed 3 bases, and the junction held 5 bases outside the gene matches. CDR1 and CDR2 from the germline V gene are KGHDR and SFDVKD. CDR3 in amino acids: CATSDQTQGTDTQYF. The CDR3 coding sequence is TGTGCCACCAGTGATCAGACACAGGGGACAGATACGCAGTATTTT.

The chain combines TRBV28 with TRBJ1-1, with 8 bases that match TRBD1. Trimming took 5 bases from V and 1 from J; bases not matched to a gene: 6. This CDR3 is built from 15 residues. CDR1 MDHEN and CDR2 SYDVKM come from the germline V gene. The CDR3 spells CASSPSTGANTEAFF. The CDR3 DNA reads TGTGCCAGCAGTCCGTCGACAGGGGCGAACACTGAAGCTTTCTTT.

This clonotype was seen repeatedly, ten times or more. This chain uses TRBV28 with TRBJ2-3; D not certain. Between the trimmed V and J ends, which lost 10 bases and 2 bases, there was a span of 4 bases. The germline gives CDR1 MDHEN, CDR2 SYDVKM. The CDR3 totals 10 residues. The CDR3 bases are TGTGCCACCTTCACAGATACGCAGTATTTT. This codes for CATFTDTQYF.

This clonotype occurred many times. The rearrangement joins TRBV6-2 or TRBV6-3 to TRBJ2-4; no firm D call. The germline V gene has CDR1 MNHEY and CDR2 SVGEGT. This CDR3 is 12 amino acids long. V was clipped by 6 bases and J by 3 bases, with 6 bases between them. For the CDR3, the DNA is TGTGCCAGCAGACGCGGCAAAAACATTCAGTACTTC. It encodes CASRRGKNIQYF.

The chain employs TRBV5-4 and TRBJ2-5; D perhaps matches TRBD2 (5 bases). The CDR3 is made up of 14 amino acids. Germline CDR1 reads SGHNT; CDR2 reads YYREEE (reference sequence). Trimming removed 4 bases at V and 3 bases at J, with 13 bases between. The CDR3 is CASSRRSREETQYF. The DNA of the CDR3 is TGTGCCAGCAGCAGGAGGTCCCGAGAAGAGACCCAGTACTTC.

This clonotype was recorded at least ten times. J is TRBJ2-1 and V is TRBV12-5; TRBD2 is a possible D gene (5 bases). The CDR3 contains 15 residues. Germline V gene lookup returns CDR1 LGHNT and CDR2 FRNRAP. V lost 5 bases, J lost 0 bases, and 11 bases lay in between. CDR3 sequence: CASGPSDFSYNEQFF. Written as DNA, the CDR3 is TGTGCTAGTGGTCCATCGGACTTCTCCTACAATGAGCAGTTCTTC.

V gene TRBV7-9 combines with J gene TRBJ1-1, with 9 positions matching TRBD1. The V and J ends lost 6 bases and 3 bases, in that order; junction bases with no gene match: 5. This CDR3 region has 14 residues. Germline CDR1 SEHNR, CDR2 FQNEAQ (reference sequence). DNA for the CDR3: TGTGCCAGCAGGTCGACAGGGGGTCACACTGAAGCTTTCTTT. This translates into CASRSTGGHTEAFF.

This clonotype was recorded at least ten times. V usage is TRBV9 and J usage is TRBJ1-5; a possible D gene is TRBD1 (6 bases). The CDR3 runs to 14 residues. Per germline, CDR1 SGDLS and CDR2 YYNGEE. The ends were cut back, 2 bases at V and 1 base at J, with 7 bases in the middle. The CDR3 here is CASSVGTSNQPQHF. The CDR3 nucleotides are TGTGCCAGCAGCGTGGGGACAAGCAATCAGCCCCAGCATTTT. The whole variable domain, remainder taken from reference TRBV9 and TRBJ1-5, is DSGVTQTPKHLITATGQRVTLRCSPRSGDLSVYWYQQSLDQGLQFLIQYYNGEERAKGNILERFSAQQFPDLHSELNLSSLELGDSALYFCASSVGTSNQPQHFGDGTRLSIL.

This clonotype has at least ten counts. The chain joins TRBV5-1 to TRBJ2-2, with 7 bases that match TRBD2. The CDR3 totals 16 residues. Germline V lookup: CDR1 SGHRS, CDR2 YFSETQ. V dropped 0 bases and J dropped 3; count of bases not matched to a gene: 5. The CDR3 protein is CASSLVGTSDTGELFF. CDR3 sequence (DNA): TGCGCCAGCAGCTTGGTTGGTACTAGCGACACCGGGGAGCTGTTTTTT.

The chain recombines TRBV7-9 with TRBJ2-2; TRBD1 aligns across 7 bases. This CDR3 region has 16 residues. The germline CDR1 and CDR2 sequences are SEHNR and FQNEAQ (reference sequence). The V and J ends lost 5 bases and 0 bases, in that order; junction bases with no gene match: 6. The CDR3 coding sequence is TGTGCCAGCAGCCAAAGACAGGGATCGAACACCGGGGAGCTGTTTTTT. This gives the protein CASSQRQGSNTGELFF.

This clonotype was seen only a few times. V gene TRBV3-1 combines with J gene TRBJ1-5; D is possibly TRBD1 (5 bases). Deletions cut 0 bases from V and 3 bases from J, with 9 bases between. The CDR3 is 15 amino acids. CDR1 is LGHDT, CDR2 YNNKEL, per germline (reference sequence). The CDR3: CASSQDNRNNQPQHF. CDR3 sequence (DNA): TGTGCCAGCAGCCAAGACAACAGGAACAATCAGCCCCAGCATTTT.

This clonotype was seen ten or more times. V and J are TRBV27 and TRBJ1-2; D remains unclear. The CDR3 loop spans 13 amino acids. CDR1 MNHEY and CDR2 SMNVEV come from the germline V gene (reference sequence). With 5 bases removed from V and 5 bases from J, the gap between germline ends came to 12 bases. CDR3 loop: CASSQTQRYGYTF. CDR3 sequence (DNA): TGTGCCAGCAGTCAGACGCAGCGATATGGCTACACCTTC.

This clonotype was seen at least ten times. The V call is TRBV27, the J call TRBJ1-2, with 8 nucleotides matching TRBD1. Trimming at V came to 6 bases and at J to 8 bases, leaving 8 bases not matched to a gene. CDR1 and CDR2 from the germline V gene are MNHEY and SMNVEV (reference sequence). CDR3 length equals 13 residues. This CDR3 is CASSGGQARGYTF. The CDR3 bases are TGTGCCAGCAGCGGGGGACAGGCACGGGGCTACACCTTC.